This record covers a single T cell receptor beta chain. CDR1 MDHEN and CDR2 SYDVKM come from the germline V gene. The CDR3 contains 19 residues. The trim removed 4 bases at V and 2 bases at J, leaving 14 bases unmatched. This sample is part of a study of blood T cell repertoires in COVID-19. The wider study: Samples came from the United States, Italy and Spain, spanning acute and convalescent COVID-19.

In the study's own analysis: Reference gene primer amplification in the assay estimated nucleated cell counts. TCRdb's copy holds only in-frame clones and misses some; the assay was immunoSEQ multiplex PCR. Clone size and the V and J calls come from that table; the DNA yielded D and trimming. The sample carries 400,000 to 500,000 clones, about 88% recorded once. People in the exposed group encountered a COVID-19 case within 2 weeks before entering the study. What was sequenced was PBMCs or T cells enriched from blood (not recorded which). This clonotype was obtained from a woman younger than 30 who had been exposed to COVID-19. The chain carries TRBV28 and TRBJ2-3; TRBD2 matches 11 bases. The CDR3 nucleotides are TGTGCCAGCAGTTCGACTATCCCTAGCGGGGGGTACTACACAGATACGCAGTATTTT. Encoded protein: CASSSTIPSGGYYTDTQYF.